One and the same sample provided the 2 T cell receptor beta chains below, sequenced in a study of Tregs in tolerant kidney transplant recipients. Using immunoSEQ multiplex PCR, the repertoire was profiled, and TCRdb retains in-frame clones only, with some absent. The sample has tens of thousands of clones; 90% to 95% are singletons. Recipients received nonmyeloablative bone marrow transplants from related graft donors, with transient mixed chimerism. Sample: CD4+ T cells from blood (PBMCs), taken 24 months after the transplant. These receptors were taken from a human patient who received a combined kidney and bone marrow transplant. Certain T cells may be donor cells from the graft.

The table lists this clone with a count of one. This chain connects TRBV5-5 to TRBJ1-6; 7 nucleotides line up with TRBD1. The CDR3 consists of 15 residues. In germline, CDR1 is SGHKS, CDR2 YYEKEE (reference sequence). Germline trimming cut 4 bases from V and 10 bases from J; bases unmatched to any gene: 11. The CDR3 nucleotides read TGTGCCAGCAGCACGAGACAGGGAGAGGGATCACCCCTCCACTTT. The encoded protein is CASSTRQGEGSPLHF.

This chain connects TRBV7-2 to TRBJ2-1; D is unclear. CDR1 and CDR2 from the germline V gene are SGHTA and FQGNSA. V was clipped by 5 bases and J by 4 bases, with 12 bases between them. CDR3 length: 14 residues. The CDR3 loop is CASSHARLYNEQFF. CDR3 sequence (DNA): TGTGCCAGCAGCCACGCCAGATTATACAATGAGCAGTTCTTC.